This T cell receptor beta chain derives from a study of blood T cell repertoires in COVID-19. Looking at the study overall: Whether acute or convalescent, the COVID-19 samples came from the United States, Italy and Spain.

Germline V gene sequence: CDR1 SGHTA, CDR2 FQGTGA. The CDR3 is 15 amino acids. Deletions cut 5 bases from V and 2 bases from J, with 15 bases between. Libraries were prepared by immunoSEQ multiplex PCR; TCRdb keeps only in-frame clonotypes and omits some of them. Of 110,000 or so clones in the sample, more than 60% were seen once. The chain employs TRBV7-3 and TRBJ2-5; perhaps TRBD2 as D (5 bases). The specimen sequenced was peripheral blood. This TCR was sampled from a man between 65 and 85 years old with acute or convalescent COVID-19. CDR3 sequence: CASSRRSGNQETQYF. Here the CDR3 DNA reads TGTGCCAGCAGCCGAAGGTCGGGGAATCAAGAGACCCAGTACTTC.